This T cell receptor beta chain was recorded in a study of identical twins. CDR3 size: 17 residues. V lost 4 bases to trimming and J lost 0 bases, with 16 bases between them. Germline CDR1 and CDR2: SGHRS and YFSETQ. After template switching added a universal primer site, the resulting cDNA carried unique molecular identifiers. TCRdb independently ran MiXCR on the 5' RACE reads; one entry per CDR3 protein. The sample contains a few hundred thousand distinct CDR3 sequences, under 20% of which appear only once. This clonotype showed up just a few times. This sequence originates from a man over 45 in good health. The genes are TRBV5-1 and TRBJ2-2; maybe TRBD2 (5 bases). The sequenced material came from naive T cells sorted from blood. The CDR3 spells CASSPGVAGANTGELFF. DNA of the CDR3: TGCGCCAGCAGCCCCGGGGTGGCAGGAGCGAACACCGGGGAGCTGTTTTTT.